A single sample is the source of the 5 T cell receptor beta chains below, sequenced in a study of T cell responses to AZD1222 COVID-19 vaccine. Profiled with immunoSEQ multiplex PCR; TCRdb holds only in-frame clones, not every one. The sample yields 150,000 or so clones, roughly 88% seen once. This material consisted of peripheral blood, taken on day 0 of AZD1222 vaccination. All receptors derive from an adult in good health.

V and J are TRBV11-3 and TRBJ2-7; weak D call: TRBD1 (6 bases). V was cut by 5 bases and J by 1 base, with 15 bases left in between. Germline CDR1 and CDR2: SGHNT and YENEEA. The CDR3 length is 15 residues. The CDR3 reads CASSPDRSGSYEQYF. The CDR3 DNA sequence: TGTGCCAGCAGCCCCGACAGGAGCGGATCCTACGAGCAGTACTTC.

There are a few counts of this clone. This chain connects TRBV10-3 to TRBJ2-1; D tentatively reads TRBD1 or TRBD2 (5 bases each). Trimming left V 3 bases short and J 8 bases short, with 17 bases between. The V gene's germline CDR1 is ENHRY and CDR2 SYGVKD. The CDR3 loop spans 15 amino acids. The CDR3 loop is CAISDRGLVQDEQFF. CDR3 nucleotide sequence: TGTGCCATCAGTGATCGCGGACTCGTACAGGATGAGCAGTTCTTC.

The V gene is TRBV29-1, the J gene TRBJ1-1; perhaps TRBD1 as D (5 bases). The CDR3 runs 13 residues. Per germline, CDR1 SQVTM and CDR2 ANQGSEA. The V and J ends lost 4 bases and 4 bases respectively, with 13 bases between them. The CDR3 spells CSVVSREGTEAFF. DNA for the CDR3: TGCAGCGTTGTGAGCAGGGAAGGCACTGAAGCTTTCTTT. Variable domain in full (rest from reference TRBV29-1 and TRBJ1-1): SAVISQKPSRDICQRGTSLTIQCQVDSQVTMMFWYRQQPGQSLTLIATANQGSEATYESGFVIDKFPISRPNLTFSTLTVSNMSPEDSSIYLCSVVSREGTEAFFGQGTRLTVV.

This chain's CDR3 is CASSLTDEQYF. CDR3 in DNA: TGCGCCAGCAGCTTAACAGACGAGCAGTACTTC. The chain couples TRBV5-1 to TRBJ2-7, with unresolved D. Germline V lookup: CDR1 SGHRS, CDR2 YFSETQ. The V and J ends lost 2 bases and 5 bases respectively, with 5 bases between them. There are 11 residues in the CDR3.

This rearrangement joins TRBV25-1 to TRBJ2-7; D could derive from TRBD1 or TRBD2 (6 bases each). Germline V gene sequence: CDR1 MGHDK, CDR2 SYGVNS. CDR3 length equals 13 residues. V dropped 10 bases and J dropped 3 bases, with 16 bases sitting between them. Written as DNA, the CDR3 is TGTGCCACCATCGGCAGGGGAGGCTACGAGCAGTACTTC. It yields the protein CATIGRGGYEQYF.